This T cell receptor delta chain originates from a study of γδ T cells in repeated Plasmodium falciparum infection (dated by TCRdb to the early 2020s). The study in broad terms: The natural-infection arm enrolled Malian children exposed to intense seasonal malaria transmission and compared the Malian children with Australian children matched for age and gender. Samples from controlled-infection subjects were taken at baseline, right before selected infections, and 21 days after each infection. Four to six malaria-naive U.S. adults underwent four controlled human malaria infections by bites from P. falciparum NF54-infected Anopheles stephensi mosquitoes over approximately 600 days. The study looked at how repeated Plasmodium falciparum infection shapes the human gammadelta T cell repertoire, using both natural infection in Mali and controlled human malaria infection. Malian gammadelta TCR repertoires were analysed cross-sectionally during no-transmission periods and longitudinally across acute febrile malaria episodes.

Libraries were built with multiplex PCR. Data came from an Illumina MiSeq. Both TCR gamma (TRG) and TCR delta (TRD) chains were sequenced from each sorted gammadelta T cell sample. In the authors' own workflow: Repertoire analyses included clonotype tree plots, accumulated frequency of the top 20 clonotypes, diversity index (DI) and D75 metrics. TCRdb called clones anew from the public reads via CATT; matching DNA rows were later pooled. TCRdb's processing, not the authors', yielded these V and J calls. This sample has approximately 50,000 delta-chain clones in its table, and more than 1.5% of those were observed once. The top ten clonotypes cover approximately 24% of the sample. Summary of the overall study and its limitations: Waves of new clonotype selection in Vdelta2-negative, largely Vdelta1+, gammadelta TCR repertoires appeared to be driven by repeated controlled infections. A highly stable polyclonal repertoire over time and infection, with many inter-individual overlapping TCRgamma sequences, was shown by Vgamma9/Vdelta2+ TCR repertoires. Compared with the repertoires of Australian children, the Vdelta2-negative gammadelta TCR repertoires of Malian children appeared more clonally expanded, less diverse and less shared. Generalizability was limited because the Malian cohort was drawn from a small rural village of predominantly one ethnic group. The controlled-infection cohort was small, limiting analysis of inter-individual variability in gammadelta T cell responses.

The table lists this clone with many counts. Its specific antigen is unknown. A read error is likely here: a far larger clone is one base away. Other DNA sequences of this sample code for an identical CDR3. From a lookup of the germline V gene, CDR1 and CDR2 are GEAIGNYY and EKD. From its cysteine to its phenylalanine, the CDR3 spans 19 amino acids. The DNA shown is the 57-base CDR3, in frame from base 1. V and J are trimmed by 4 bases and 0 bases, and the gene matches miss 17 bases of the junction. For bulk TCR repertoire analysis, Vgamma9/Vdelta2+ and Vdelta2-negative gammadelta T cell populations were isolated by flow sorting from peripheral blood mononuclear cells.

This TCR derives from a pool of human donors (malaria-infected and uninfected, not separated). The chain uses TRDV2 and TRDJ1; 9 of the junction bases match TRDD3. TCRdb supplies no J gene; here it was assigned by aligning the nucleotide sequence to germline. Input material: gamma-delta T cells from blood. The CDR3 in this case is CACEGLPTGGYKDTDKLIF. DNA sequence: TGTGCCTGTGAAGGCCTCCCTACCGGGGGATACAAGGACACCGATAAACTCATCTTT.